This entry features one TCR beta chain sequence. What it recognizes is unknown. The data were obtained in a study of cytomegalovirus exposure and HLA in healthy donors. General study results and limits: Excluded were some V segments that proved indistinguishable, including TRBV6-2 and TRBV6-3. The listing of 150 or so TCR beta chains classed them as cytomegalovirus-associated. Most TCR sequences were rare, but some public TCRs occurred in many donors. In an earlier analysis, productive rearrangement rates for most beta V segments clustered near 87% or 30%.

Per the germline V gene, CDR1 is SGDLS and CDR2 is YYNGEE. Between the trimmed V and J ends, which lost 1 base and 5 bases, there was a span of 6 bases. The CDR3 covers 13 residues. Researchers ran the PCR with 60 Vbeta and 13 Jbeta primers. Measured with immunoSEQ multiplex PCR; TCRdb has only the in-frame clones, and not every one. The sample lists 85,000 to 100,000 clones, around 77% occurring once. Sequences were obtained from PBMCs. This receptor was identified in a man in his forties in good health and CMV-seronegative. This sequence joins TRBV9 and TRBJ2-2, with D perhaps TRBD1 (6 bases). CDR3 nucleotide sequence: TGTGCCAGCAGCGTAAGGGGGACCGGGGAGCTGTTTTTT. Translated: CASSVRGTGELFF.